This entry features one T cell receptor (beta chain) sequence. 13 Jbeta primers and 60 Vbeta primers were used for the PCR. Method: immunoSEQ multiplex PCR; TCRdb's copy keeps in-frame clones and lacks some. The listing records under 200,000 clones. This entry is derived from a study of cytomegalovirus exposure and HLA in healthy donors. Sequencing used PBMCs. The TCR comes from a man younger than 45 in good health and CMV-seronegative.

CDR3 nucleotides: TGCGCCAGCAGCCAAGAAAGTCGGGGGAACACTGAAGCTTTCTTT. Its protein is CASSQESRGNTEAFF. The genes are TRBV4-3 and TRBJ1-1, with unresolved D. This CDR3 region has 15 residues. Trimming stripped 0 bases from V and 1 base from J, with 9 bases between. Per the germline V gene, CDR1 is LGHNA and CDR2 is YSLEER.